A few counts support the clone carrying this T cell receptor (beta chain). This sample stems from a study of identical twins. The germline V gene has CDR1 SGDLS and CDR2 YYNGEE. The CDR3 spans 16 residues. Trimming took 0 bases from V and 3 from J; bases not matched to a gene: 8. TCRdb processed the 5' RACE reads anew with MiXCR; each CDR3 protein has one entry. The sample records over 600,000 distinct CDR3 sequences, around 20% being singletons. These sequences were also reported in another study, on T cells expressing NK-cell markers.

The sequenced material came from PBMCs. The rearrangement links TRBV9 to TRBJ2-7, with 8 bases lining up with TRBD2. This receptor was taken from a woman aged 18-29 years in good health. The CDR3 spells CASSVAAGGTNYEQYF. The CDR3 bases are TGTGCCAGCAGCGTAGCGGCGGGGGGTACAAACTACGAGCAGTACTTC.